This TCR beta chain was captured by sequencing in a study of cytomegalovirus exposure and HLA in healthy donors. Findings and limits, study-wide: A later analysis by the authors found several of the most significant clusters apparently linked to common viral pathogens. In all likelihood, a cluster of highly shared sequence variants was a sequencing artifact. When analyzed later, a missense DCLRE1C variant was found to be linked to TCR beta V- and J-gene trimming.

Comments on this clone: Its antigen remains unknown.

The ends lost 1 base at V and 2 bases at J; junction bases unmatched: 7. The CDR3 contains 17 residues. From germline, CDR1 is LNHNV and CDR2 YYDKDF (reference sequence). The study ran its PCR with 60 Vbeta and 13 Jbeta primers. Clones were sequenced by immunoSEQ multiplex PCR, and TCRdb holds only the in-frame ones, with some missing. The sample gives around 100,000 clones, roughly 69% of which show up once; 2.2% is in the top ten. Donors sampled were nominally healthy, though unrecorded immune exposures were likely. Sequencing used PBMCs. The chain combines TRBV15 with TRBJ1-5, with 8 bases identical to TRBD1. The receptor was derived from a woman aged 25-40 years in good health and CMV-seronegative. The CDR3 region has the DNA TGTGCCACCAGCAGAGGTCGGACAGGGCTAGGCAATCAGCCCCAGCATTTT. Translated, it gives CATSRGRTGLGNQPQHF.